What follows are 10 T cell receptor beta chains derived from one specimen sequenced in a study of CD8 T cells in Susac syndrome. An amount of RNA that ranged from about 0.45 to 1 ug was reverse transcribed with random hexamers. TCRdb re-analysed the immunoSEQ multiplex PCR reads in MiXCR, keeping a single row per CDR3 protein. The sample includes 200,000 to 300,000 distinct CDR3 sequences, less than 96% of them seen just once. Sequencing input: CD4+ T cells from PBMCs. The receptors originated from a human donor with Susac syndrome.

This chain uses TRBV20-1 with TRBJ1-1, with D uncertain. CDR3 length: 13 amino acids. V was trimmed by 1 base and J by 3 bases, leaving 9 bases between them. Germline V gene sequence: CDR1 DFQATT, CDR2 SNEGSKA (reference sequence). The CDR3 reads CSARGEEHTEAFF. CDR3 coding DNA: TGCAGTGCTAGAGGGGAGGAGCACACTGAAGCTTTCTTT.

The chain recombines TRBV18 with TRBJ1-2; 8 nucleotides align to TRBD1. CDR3 length: 14 amino acids. V was clipped by 3 bases and J by 8 bases; unmatched bases: 8. Germline CDR1 and CDR2: KGHSH and LQKENI. CDR3 sequence: CASSPPGQDYGYTF. The CDR3, as DNA: TGTGCCAGCTCACCCCCGGGACAGGATTACGGCTACACCTTC.

The chain couples TRBV29-1 to TRBJ1-2, with D uncertain. CDR1 and CDR2 (germline): SQVTM, ANQGSEA. Trimming shortened V by 8 bases and J by 3 bases, and 16 bases separated the two germline ends. The CDR3 has 13 residues. DNA of the CDR3: TGCAGCACCCCCACGGCAGACCACTATGGCTACACCTTC. Amino acid sequence: CSTPTADHYGYTF.

CDR3 bases: TGTGCCAGCAGTTACACCCGGGGTAGCGGGGTCTGGGGCAATGAGCAGTTCTTC. It specifies CASSYTRGSGVWGNEQFF. The chain is built from TRBV6-5 and TRBJ2-1; 8 nucleotides match TRBD2. The CDR3 contains 18 residues. From germline, CDR1 is MNHEY and CDR2 SVGAGI. J lost 6 bases, V lost 2 bases, and 15 bases had no gene match.

The V call is TRBV4-1, the J call TRBJ2-3; D call uncertain. V was shortened by 2 bases and J by 1 base, with 13 bases between the two germline ends. The CDR3 contains 16 residues. Germline V gene data show CDR1 as MGHRA and CDR2 as YSYEKL. CDR3 nucleotide sequence: TGCGCCAGCAGCCAAATTGCTGGAGATGGCACAGATACGCAGTATTTT. This gives the protein CASSQIAGDGTDTQYF.

The gene calls are TRBV20-1 and TRBJ1-2; maybe TRBD1 (6 bases). V was pared by 3 bases and J by 6 bases, with 11 bases between. This CDR3 is 12 amino acids long. CDR1 and CDR2 (germline): DFQATT, SNEGSKA (reference sequence). The CDR3 reads CSARRTANGYTF. The CDR3 region has the DNA TGCAGTGCTAGGCGGACAGCAAATGGCTACACCTTC.

The V gene is TRBV2, the J gene TRBJ1-5; tentative D call: TRBD1 (5 bases). This CDR3 has 15 amino acids. Germline loops: CDR1 SNHLY, CDR2 FYNNEI. V lost 6 bases and J lost 4, with 16 bases in between. CDR3 sequence (DNA): TGTGCCAGCAGCGGAGTCGGGGGTCCGAATCAGCCCCAGCATTTT. Translated: CASSGVGGPNQPQHF.

The chain joins TRBV29-1 to TRBJ1-3; the D gene is possibly TRBD1 (5 bases). Per germline, CDR1 SQVTM and CDR2 ANQGSEA. There are 14 residues in the CDR3. Between the trimmed V and J ends, which lost 6 bases and 0 bases, there was a span of 12 bases. The CDR3 region has the DNA TGCAGCGTGAGGCGGAGGGGCTCTGGAAACACCATATATTTT. Its protein is CSVRRRGSGNTIYF.

The chain carries TRBV7-9 and TRBJ2-7, with 9 bases matching TRBD2. The trim removed 4 bases at V and 2 bases at J, leaving 6 bases unmatched. The CDR3 runs 15 residues. The V gene's germline CDR1 is SEHNR and CDR2 FQNEAQ (reference sequence). Here the CDR3 DNA reads TGTGCCAGCAGCTACCCTAGCGGGAAGCCCTACGAGCAGTACTTC. Its protein is CASSYPSGKPYEQYF.

The chain is built from TRBV18 and TRBJ2-7, with 7 bases matching TRBD1. Trimming at V came to 6 bases and at J to 4 bases, leaving 9 bases not matched to a gene. CDR1 KGHSH and CDR2 LQKENI come from the germline V gene. The CDR3 runs 14 residues. This chain's CDR3 is CASSTGLGGYEQYF. The CDR3 DNA reads TGTGCCAGCTCGACAGGGCTAGGAGGTTACGAGCAGTACTTC.